Below are 25 T cell receptor beta chains sequenced from a single sample in a study of early T cells in non-severe SARS-CoV-2 infection. TCRdb re-called the 5' RACE reads with MiXCR, one entry per CDR3 protein. The table lists fewer than 100,000 distinct CDR3 sequences, about 12% of them singletons. The sample comprised whole blood. The receptor source for this set is an adult who was a healthcare worker with PCR-confirmed SARS-CoV-2 infection or an uninfected control (not recorded which).

This clonotype has more than one count but fewer than ten. V gene TRBV19 combines with J gene TRBJ2-7; D is unresolved. This CDR3 is 13 amino acids long. Trimming left V 6 bases short and J 5 bases short, with 14 bases between. Germline-derived CDR1 and CDR2 are LNHDA and SQIVND (reference sequence). In DNA form, the CDR3 reads TGTGCCAGTAGCCGAACTGGTAGGAACGAGCAGTACTTC. Translated, it gives CASSRTGRNEQYF. Combining the CDR3 with reference TRBV19 and TRBJ2-7 gives the whole variable domain DGGITQSPKYLFRKEGQNVTLSCEQNLNHDAMYWYRQDPGQGLRLIYYSQIVNDFQKGDIAEGYSVSREKKESFPLTVTSAQKNPTAFYLCASSRTGRNEQYFGPGTRLTVT.

The rearrangement uses TRBV29-1 and TRBJ2-3; D not resolved. Germline V gene sequence: CDR1 SQVTM, CDR2 ANQGSEA. The V gene lost 8 bases and the J gene lost 1 base, with 19 bases spanning the gap. The CDR3 covers 15 residues. The CDR3 protein is CSIGMRAEGTDTQYF. DNA for the CDR3: TGCAGCATCGGTATGCGAGCCGAGGGCACAGATACGCAGTATTTT.

With respect to this clonotype: An end of the junction differs from the germline gene, which may be a read error. The chain combines TRBV12-3 or TRBV12-4 with TRBJ2-7; D may be TRBD2 (6 bases). The CDR3 extends over 14 amino acids. This CDR3 is CVSSLASDTYEQYF. The CDR3 nucleotides read TGTGTCAGCAGTTTGGCTAGCGATACCTACGAGCAGTACTTC.

This chain links TRBV3-1 with TRBJ1-5; TRBD1 is a possible D gene (5 bases). Germline V gene sequence: CDR1 LGHDT, CDR2 YNNKEL (reference sequence). The CDR3 spans 13 residues. Trimming left V 6 bases short and J 5 bases short, with 11 bases between. CDR3 protein: CASSTGFDQPQHF. CDR3 nucleotides: TGTGCCAGCAGTACAGGTTTTGATCAGCCCCAGCATTTT.

In this sample, this clonotype turned up a few times. J is TRBJ2-3 and V is TRBV29-1; TRBD2 matches 10 bases. Germline CDR1 and CDR2: SQVTM and ANQGSEA. The length of the CDR3 is 14 residues. V dropped 3 bases and J dropped 6; count of bases not matched to a gene: 6. For the CDR3, the DNA is TGCAGCGTTGAGCGACTAGCGGGTACCGATACGCAGTATTTT. This sequence encodes CSVERLAGTDTQYF.

There are a few counts of this clonotype. This chain joins TRBV7-2 and TRBJ2-6; D not certain. The length of the CDR3 is 13 residues. Germline values: CDR1 SGHTA, CDR2 FQGNSA. Trimming removed 6 bases from V and 3 bases from J, with 6 bases in between. The CDR3 bases are TGTGCCAGCAGTATTCATGGGGCCAACGTCCTGACTTTC. Its protein is CASSIHGANVLTF. Full variable domain (remainder filled in from reference TRBV7-2 and TRBJ2-6): GAGVSQSPSNKVTEKGKDVELRCDPISGHTALYWYRQSLGQGLEFLIYFQGNSAPDKSGLPSDRFSAERTGGSVSTLTIQRTQQEDSAVYLCASSIHGANVLTFGAGSRLTVL.

To note about this clonotype: Compared with germline, one end of the junction differs, possibly owing to a read error. The chain's CDR3 is CASRLRASLTSTDTRYF. In nucleotides, the CDR3 is TGTGCCAGCAGACTCCGGGCTAGCCTTACTAGCACAGATACGCGGTATTTT. This sequence joins TRBV2 and TRBJ2-3, with D possibly TRBD2 on 6 matching bases. This CDR3 is built from 17 residues. CDR1 SNHLY and CDR2 FYNNEI come from the germline V gene.

This sequence joins TRBV6-1 and TRBJ2-2, with TRBD1 as a possible D gene (5 bases). V dropped 4 bases and J dropped 6 bases, with 15 bases sitting between them. CDR1 MNHNS and CDR2 SASEGT come from the germline V gene. The CDR3 sequence is 15 residues long. CDR3 in DNA: TGTGCCAGCAGTGGACAGCTCTCCTTCGCCGGGGAGCTGTTTTTT. Translating it yields CASSGQLSFAGELFF.

This clonotype was seen many times. The V and J genes are TRBV3-1 and TRBJ2-1; TRBD2 matches 10 bases. This CDR3 contains 16 residues. J was trimmed by 4 bases and V by 3 bases; bases with no gene match: 6. Germline CDR1 reads LGHDT; CDR2 reads YNNKEL (reference sequence). CDR3: CASSHLGAGGYNEQFF. The CDR3 DNA sequence: TGTGCCAGCAGCCATCTAGGAGCGGGAGGGTACAATGAGCAGTTCTTC.

The chain has TRBV6-1 and TRBJ2-1, with D possibly TRBD2 on 6 matching bases. Trimming shortened V by 11 bases and J by 7 bases, and 30 bases separated the two germline ends. Germline-derived CDR1 and CDR2 are MNHNS and SASEGT. The CDR3 has 17 residues. The CDR3 bases are TGTGCCGTTAGAGGCCCGACGGGAGACTCTGATAGGAATGAGCAGTTCTTC. Protein sequence: CAVRGPTGDSDRNEQFF.

In its sample, this clonotype was seen a few times. The rearrangement joins TRBV18 to TRBJ2-3, with 8 bases lining up with TRBD2. Per the germline V gene, CDR1 is KGHSH and CDR2 is LQKENI. Germline trimming cut 3 bases from V and 2 bases from J; bases unmatched to any gene: 4. CDR3 size: 15 residues. This CDR3 reads CASSPSGRFTDTQYF. The DNA for the CDR3 is TGTGCCAGCTCACCGAGCGGGAGATTCACAGATACGCAGTATTTT.

This clonotype was observed many times. The chain joins TRBV10-2 to TRBJ2-5; 11 bases are shared with TRBD2. The trim removed 7 bases at V and 3 bases at J, leaving 4 bases unmatched. The CDR3 is made up of 14 amino acids. Germline CDR1 WSHSY, CDR2 SAAADI. CDR3 amino acids: CASKGLAGEETQYF. The CDR3 nucleotides read TGCGCCAGCAAAGGACTAGCGGGTGAAGAGACCCAGTACTTC.

This clonotype has more than one count but fewer than ten. The rearrangement links TRBV21-1 to TRBJ2-3; the tabulated D call, TRBD2, remains unverified against the DNA. TRBV21-1 is noted as a pseudogene. The CDR3 has 17 amino acids. DNA for the CDR3: TGTGCCAGCAGCCCCTGGGGACTAGCGGATAGCACAGATACGCAGTATTTT. Its translation: CASSPWGLADSTDTQYF.

This clonotype was found a few times. The V and J genes are TRBV2 and TRBJ2-3, with 7 bases fitting TRBD1. J gave up 1 base and V 8 bases, and 12 bases lay outside the gene matches. The CDR3 spans 16 residues. Per the germline V gene, CDR1 is SNHLY and CDR2 is FYNNEI. The CDR3 sequence is CASFFSGTAGTDTQYF. For the CDR3, the DNA is TGTGCCAGCTTTTTCTCCGGGACAGCAGGCACAGATACGCAGTATTTT.

The chain has TRBV5-1 and TRBJ2-7, with 13 bases identical to TRBD2. The CDR3 consists of 15 residues. Germline assignment: CDR1 SGHRS and CDR2 YFSETQ. The V and J ends lost 5 bases and 4 bases, in that order; junction bases with no gene match: 6. As DNA, the CDR3 is TGCGCCAGCAGGGCGGGACTAGCGGGACTTTACGAGCAGTACTTC. Its translation: CASRAGLAGLYEQYF.

This chain joins TRBV6-6 and TRBJ2-5; D is possibly TRBD1 (6 bases). The CDR3 consists of 18 residues. Between the trimmed V and J ends, which lost 6 bases and 1 base, there was a span of 24 bases. The germline CDR1 and CDR2 sequences are MNHNY and SVGAGI (reference sequence). This chain's CDR3 is CASSNPGVPTIFQETQYF. For the CDR3, the DNA is TGTGCCAGCAGCAATCCAGGGGTCCCAACCATATTCCAAGAGACCCAGTACTTC.

This clonotype came up many times. The V and J genes are TRBV14 and TRBJ2-7; D gene uncertain. With 3 bases removed from V and 3 bases from J, the gap between germline ends came to 6 bases. In germline, CDR1 is SGHDN, CDR2 FVKESK. This CDR3 contains 12 residues. CDR3 region: CASSHVRYEQYF. The CDR3 nucleotides are TGTGCCAGCAGCCATGTCCGCTACGAGCAGTACTTC.

The sample holds a few counts of this clonotype. This CDR3 is CSTSLAIDTQYF. CDR3 DNA sequence: TGCAGCACTTCTCTAGCGATAGATACGCAGTATTTT. V gene TRBV29-1 combines with J gene TRBJ2-3, with a tentative D call TRBD2 (6 bases). CDR1 and CDR2 (germline): SQVTM, ANQGSEA. The CDR3 runs to 12 residues. Trimming pared 8 bases from V and 5 bases from J, leaving 14 bases between.

This clonotype was detected ten times or more. The V and J genes are TRBV6-1 and TRBJ1-5, with D hard to call. Trimming took 1 base from V and 3 from J, leaving 7 bases between them. CDR1 and CDR2 (germline): MNHNS, SASEGT. This CDR3 is 14 amino acids long. The CDR3 spells CASSEETINQPQHF. The CDR3 bases are TGTGCCAGCAGTGAAGAAACAATCAATCAGCCCCAGCATTTT.

In this sample, this clonotype turned up many times. The chain carries TRBV5-5 and TRBJ2-3, with no clear D. The CDR3 consists of 12 residues. Trimming cost V 1 base and J 6 bases, with 6 bases left between them. Germline CDR1 is SGHKS and CDR2 is YYEKEE (reference sequence). CDR3 in DNA: TGTGCCAGCAGCTTGTTTTCGGATACGCAGTATTTT. Translated: CASSLFSDTQYF.

In its sample, this clonotype was seen a few times. V gene TRBV1 combines with J gene TRBJ1-1. TRBV1 is tagged as a pseudogene. The CDR3 is made up of 13 amino acids. The CDR3 is CTSSHHQTAEAFF. In nucleotides, the CDR3 is TGCACCAGCAGCCATCATCAGACTGCTGAAGCTTTCTTT.

This clonotype came up many times. The chain has TRBV18 and TRBJ2-7; D is perhaps TRBD1 or TRBD2 (5 bases each). This CDR3 spans 14 amino acids. Germline CDR1 KGHSH, CDR2 LQKENI. Trimming took off 5 bases at V and 5 bases at J, with 16 bases between the two ends. The CDR3 reads CASSSVRGEDEQYF. The CDR3 nucleotides are TGTGCCAGCTCATCCGTGAGGGGAGAGGACGAGCAGTACTTC.

The chain joins TRBV28 to TRBJ2-1, with 10 bases matching TRBD2. The germline CDR1 and CDR2 sequences are MDHEN and SYDVKM. This CDR3 contains 17 residues. Unmatched junction bases numbered 8, after V lost 3 bases and J lost 3 bases. CDR3 sequence: CASSLVSSGRFYNEQFF. The CDR3 DNA sequence: TGTGCCAGCAGTTTGGTGTCTAGCGGGAGATTCTACAATGAGCAGTTCTTC.

The table lists this clonotype with a few counts. J is TRBJ1-1 and V is TRBV29-1; no reliable D call. V lost 7 bases and J lost 7, with 4 bases in between. The CDR3 sequence is 8 residues long. Germline-derived CDR1 and CDR2 are SQVTM and ANQGSEA. The CDR3 here is CSADEAFF. CDR3 DNA sequence: TGCAGCGCTGATGAAGCTTTCTTT. Based on the CDR3 plus reference TRBV29-1 and TRBJ1-1, the full variable domain is SAVISQKPSRDICQRGTSLTIQCQVDSQVTMMFWYRQQPGQSLTLIATANQGSEATYESGFVIDKFPISRPNLTFSTLTVSNMSPEDSSIYLCSADEAFFGQGTRLTVV.

The V gene is TRBV7-9, the J gene TRBJ1-2; the match to TRBD1 covers 11 bases. The CDR3 is made up of 13 amino acids. Germline loops: CDR1 SEHNR, CDR2 FQNEAQ (reference sequence). J gave up 6 bases and V 5 bases, and 2 bases lay outside the gene matches. The CDR3 sequence: CASSGTGGHGYTF. In DNA form, the CDR3 reads TGTGCCAGCAGCGGGACAGGGGGACATGGCTACACCTTC.